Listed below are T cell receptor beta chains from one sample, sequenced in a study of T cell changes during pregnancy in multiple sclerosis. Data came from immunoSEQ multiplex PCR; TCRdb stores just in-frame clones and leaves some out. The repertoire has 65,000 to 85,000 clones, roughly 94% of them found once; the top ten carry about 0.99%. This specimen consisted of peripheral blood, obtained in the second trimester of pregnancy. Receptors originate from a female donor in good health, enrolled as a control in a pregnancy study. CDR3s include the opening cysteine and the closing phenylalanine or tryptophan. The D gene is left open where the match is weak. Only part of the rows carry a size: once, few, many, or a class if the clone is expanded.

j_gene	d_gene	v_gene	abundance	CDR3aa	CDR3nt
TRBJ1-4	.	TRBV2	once	CASSESGFSEKLFF	TGTGCCAGCAGTGAATCGGGGTTCAGTGAAAAACTGTTTTTT
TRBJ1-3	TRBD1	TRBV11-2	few	CASSSDRGNTIYF	TGTGCCAGCAGCTCGGACAGGGGCAACACCATATATTTT
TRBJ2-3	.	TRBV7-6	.	CASSFFPLQRAGDPDTQYF	TGTGCCAGCAGCTTCTTTCCCCTGCAGCGGGCCGGGGATCCAGATACGCAGTATTTT
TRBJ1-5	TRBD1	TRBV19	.	CASSALTGVSGQPQHF	TGTGCCAGTAGTGCTCTCACAGGGGTTTCGGGTCAGCCCCAGCATTTT
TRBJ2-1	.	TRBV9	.	CASSARPQGDEQFF	TGTGCCAGCAGCGCCCGTCCCCAGGGCGATGAGCAGTTCTTC
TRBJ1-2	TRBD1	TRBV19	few	CASSANRGPNYGYTF	TGTGCCAGTAGTGCCAACAGGGGCCCTAACTATGGCTACACCTTC
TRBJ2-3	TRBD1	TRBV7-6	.	CASSLWTGNTDTQYF	TGTGCCAGCAGCTTATGGACAGGGAACACAGATACGCAGTATTTT
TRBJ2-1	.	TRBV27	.	CASNDGFYNEQFF	TGTGCCAGCAACGACGGGTTCTACAATGAGCAGTTCTTC
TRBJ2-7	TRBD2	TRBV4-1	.	CASSQETQTSAISYEQYF	TGCGCCAGCAGCCAAGAAACTCAGACTAGCGCAATCTCCTACGAGCAGTACTTC
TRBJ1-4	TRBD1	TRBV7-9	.	CASSSGQAGDEKLFF	TGTGCCAGCAGCTCAGGACAGGCGGGCGATGAAAAACTGTTTTTT
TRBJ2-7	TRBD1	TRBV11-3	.	CASSPRQGAYEQYF	TGTGCCAGCAGCCCCCGACAGGGAGCCTACGAGCAGTACTTC
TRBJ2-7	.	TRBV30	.	CAWSVQHPYEQYF	TGTGCCTGGAGTGTACAACACCCCTACGAGCAGTACTTC
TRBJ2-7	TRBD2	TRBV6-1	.	CASSERRLADLSYEQYF	TGTGCCAGCAGTGAGAGGCGGCTAGCGGACCTCTCCTACGAGCAGTACTTC
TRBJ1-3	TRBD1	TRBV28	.	CASLRGGLGSGENTIYF	TGTGCCAGCCTACGAGGGGGCCTAGGATCGGGAGAAAACACCATATATTTT
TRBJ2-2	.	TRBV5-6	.	CASSLLASALVGPGELFF	TGTGCCAGCAGCTTGTTGGCTAGCGCCCTCGTTGGCCCCGGGGAGCTGTTTTTT
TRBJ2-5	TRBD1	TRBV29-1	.	CSARQGQETQYF	TGCAGCGCCCGACAGGGGCAAGAGACCCAGTACTTC
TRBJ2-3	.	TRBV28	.	CASSPWSDSTDTQYF	TGTGCCAGCAGCCCCTGGTCAGACTCCACAGATACGCAGTATTTT
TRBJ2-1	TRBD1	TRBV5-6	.	CASSRSVEGQAFYNEQFF	TGTGCCAGCAGCCGGTCAGTAGAAGGACAGGCTTTCTACAATGAGCAGTTCTTC
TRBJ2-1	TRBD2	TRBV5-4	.	CASSPGLAQNEQFF	TGTGCCAGCAGCCCGGGACTAGCACAGAATGAGCAGTTCTTC
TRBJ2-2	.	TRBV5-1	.	CASSLSEGNTGELFF	TGCGCCAGCAGCTTGTCAGAGGGGAACACCGGGGAGCTGTTTTTT
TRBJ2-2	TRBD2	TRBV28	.	CASSSTTSGVTGELFF	TGTGCCAGCAGTTCTACGACTAGCGGAGTAACCGGGGAGCTGTTTTTT
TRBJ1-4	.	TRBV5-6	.	CASSDSGVPTNEKLFF	TGTGCCAGTTCGGACAGCGGAGTTCCAACTAATGAAAAACTGTTTTTT
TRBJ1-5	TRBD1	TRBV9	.	CASSPGQGVTSNQPQHF	TGTGCCAGCAGCCCGGGACAGGGGGTCACGAGCAATCAGCCCCAGCATTTT
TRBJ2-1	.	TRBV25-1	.	CASSHKPGHQLF	TGTGCCAGCAGCCATAAACCGGGACACCAACTCTTC
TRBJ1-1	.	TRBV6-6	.	CASTDSWNTEAFF	TGTGCCAGTACGGACAGTTGGAACACTGAAGCTTTCTTT
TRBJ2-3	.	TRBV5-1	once	CASSLGGLGGNTQYF	TGCGCCAGCAGCTTGGGAGGACTAGGGGGAAATACGCAGTATTTT
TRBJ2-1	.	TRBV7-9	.	CASSPGGDEQFF	TGTGCCAGCAGCCCAGGAGGGGATGAGCAGTTCTTC